This T cell receptor (beta chain) was sequenced for a study of graft-versus-host responses after intestinal transplantation. For the study at large: Induction using anti-thymocyte globulin, followed by tacrolimus and steroids for approximately 3 years, was given to all recipients.

This clone appeared a single time. The antigen remains undetermined. Study outcomes and limitations: Allograft clonal ratios (graft-versus-host to host-versus-graft) were high in patients who had graft-donor T cell macrochimerism. Peak circulating GvH clone levels were associated with early post-transplant HvG declines. There were GvH clones found in recipient marrow, and some of them appeared first in ileum or blood.

Germline CDR1 LNHDA, CDR2 SQIVND (reference sequence). The CDR3 is 12 residues long. The J segment lost 1 base and the V segment lost 9 bases, leaving 2 bases of the junction unmatched. Here immunoSEQ multiplex PCR was the method, and the copy in TCRdb shows in-frame clones only, minus some. The sample holds 100,000 or so clones, approximately 90% seen once. The TCR comes from a human donor who received an intestinal transplant. The sample in question was unstimulated CD4+ T cells sorted from spleen or lymph node cells, obtained before intestinal transplant. The V gene is TRBV19, the J gene TRBJ1-1; TRBD1 aligns across 7 bases. The CDR3 region is CASRTGNTEAFF. The CDR3, as DNA: TGTGCCAGCAGGACAGGGAACACTGAAGCTTTCTTT.